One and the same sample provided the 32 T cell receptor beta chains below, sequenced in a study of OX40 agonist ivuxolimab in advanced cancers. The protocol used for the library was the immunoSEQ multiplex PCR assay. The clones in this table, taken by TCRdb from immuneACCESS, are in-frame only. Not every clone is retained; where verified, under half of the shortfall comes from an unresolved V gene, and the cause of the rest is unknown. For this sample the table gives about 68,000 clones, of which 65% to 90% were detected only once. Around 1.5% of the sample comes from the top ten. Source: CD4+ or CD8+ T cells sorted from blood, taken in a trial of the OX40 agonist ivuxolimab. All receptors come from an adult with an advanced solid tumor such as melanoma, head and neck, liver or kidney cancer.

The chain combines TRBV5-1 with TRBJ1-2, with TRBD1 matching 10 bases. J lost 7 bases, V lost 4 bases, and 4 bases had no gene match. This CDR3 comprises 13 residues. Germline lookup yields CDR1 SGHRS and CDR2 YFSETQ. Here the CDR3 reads CASSETGGGGYTF. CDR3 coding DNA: TGCGCCAGCAGCGAGACAGGGGGCGGTGGCTACACCTTC.

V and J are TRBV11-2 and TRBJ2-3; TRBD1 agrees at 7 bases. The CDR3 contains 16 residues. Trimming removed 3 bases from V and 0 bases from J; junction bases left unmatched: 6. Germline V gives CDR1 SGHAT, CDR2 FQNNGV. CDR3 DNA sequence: TGTGCCAGCAGCTTTAGGACAGGTTGGAGCACAGATACGCAGTATTTT. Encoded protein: CASSFRTGWSTDTQYF.

The CDR3 DNA reads as TGCGCCAGCAGCCTCGGGACAGGGAGGCAAGAGACCCAGTACTTC. Translating gives CASSLGTGRQETQYF. The V gene is TRBV5-1, the J gene TRBJ2-5, with TRBD1 identical over 9 bases. The germline V gene has CDR1 SGHRS and CDR2 YFSETQ. The CDR3 consists of 15 residues. Unmatched junction bases numbered 6, after V lost 4 bases and J lost 2 bases.

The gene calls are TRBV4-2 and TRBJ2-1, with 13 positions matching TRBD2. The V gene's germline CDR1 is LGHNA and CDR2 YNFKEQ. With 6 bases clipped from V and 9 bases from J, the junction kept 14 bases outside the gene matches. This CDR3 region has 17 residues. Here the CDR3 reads CASRLHGLAGVLGEQFF. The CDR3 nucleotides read TGTGCCAGCAGACTACACGGACTAGCGGGAGTATTGGGTGAGCAGTTCTTC.

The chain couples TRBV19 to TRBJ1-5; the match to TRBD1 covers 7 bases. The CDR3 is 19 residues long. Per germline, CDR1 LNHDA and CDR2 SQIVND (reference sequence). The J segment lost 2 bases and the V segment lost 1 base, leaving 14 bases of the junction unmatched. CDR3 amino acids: CASSIGRGSHLVGNQPQHF. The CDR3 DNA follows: TGTGCCAGTAGTATAGGCAGGGGGTCCCACTTGGTCGGCAATCAGCCCCAGCATTTT.

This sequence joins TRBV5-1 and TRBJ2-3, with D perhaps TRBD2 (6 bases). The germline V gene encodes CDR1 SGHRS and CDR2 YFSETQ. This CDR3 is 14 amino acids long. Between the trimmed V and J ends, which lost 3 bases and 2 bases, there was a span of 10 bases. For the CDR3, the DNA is TGCGCCAGCAGCTCCCTAGCGATCACAGATACGCAGTATTTT. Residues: CASSSLAITDTQYF.

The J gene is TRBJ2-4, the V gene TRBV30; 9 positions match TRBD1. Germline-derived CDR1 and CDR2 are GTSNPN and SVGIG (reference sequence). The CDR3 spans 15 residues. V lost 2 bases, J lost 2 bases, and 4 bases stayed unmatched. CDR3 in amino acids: CAWSQDRGSKNIQYF. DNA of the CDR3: TGTGCCTGGAGTCAGGACAGGGGATCCAAAAACATTCAGTACTTC.

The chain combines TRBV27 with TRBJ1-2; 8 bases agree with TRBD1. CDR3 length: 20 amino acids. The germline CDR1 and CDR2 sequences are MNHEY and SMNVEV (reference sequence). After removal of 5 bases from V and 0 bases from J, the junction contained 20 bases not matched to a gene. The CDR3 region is CASSIWRGTGGKPPNYGYTF. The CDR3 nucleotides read TGTGCCAGCAGTATATGGAGGGGAACAGGGGGAAAGCCGCCTAACTATGGCTACACCTTC.

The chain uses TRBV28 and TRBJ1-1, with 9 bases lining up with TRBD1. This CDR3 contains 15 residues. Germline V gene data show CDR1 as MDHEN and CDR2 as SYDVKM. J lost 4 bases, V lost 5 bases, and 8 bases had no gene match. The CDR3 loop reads CASSTGGGLATEAFF. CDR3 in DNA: TGTGCCAGCAGTACAGGGGGCGGGCTTGCCACTGAAGCTTTCTTT.

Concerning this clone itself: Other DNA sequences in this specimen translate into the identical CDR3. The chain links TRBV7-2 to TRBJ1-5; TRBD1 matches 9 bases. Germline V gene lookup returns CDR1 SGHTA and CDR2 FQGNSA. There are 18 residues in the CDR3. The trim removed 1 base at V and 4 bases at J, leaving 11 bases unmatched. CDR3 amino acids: CASSLGRGDRAGNQPQHF. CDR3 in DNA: TGTGCCAGCAGCTTAGGAAGGGGGGACAGGGCCGGTAATCAGCCCCAGCATTTT.

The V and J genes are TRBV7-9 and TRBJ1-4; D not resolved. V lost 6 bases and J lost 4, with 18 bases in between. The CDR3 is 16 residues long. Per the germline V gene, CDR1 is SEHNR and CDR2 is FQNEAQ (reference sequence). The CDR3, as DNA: TGTGCCAGCAGTCCCACCCCCGGGAGCCTTAATGAAAAACTGTTTTTT. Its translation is CASSPTPGSLNEKLFF.

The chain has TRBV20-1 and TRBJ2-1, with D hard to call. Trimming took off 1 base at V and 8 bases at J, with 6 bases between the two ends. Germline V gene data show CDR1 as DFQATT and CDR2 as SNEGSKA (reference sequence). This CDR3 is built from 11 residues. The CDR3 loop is CSARGRYEQFF. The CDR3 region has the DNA TGCAGTGCTAGAGGGCGATATGAGCAGTTCTTC.

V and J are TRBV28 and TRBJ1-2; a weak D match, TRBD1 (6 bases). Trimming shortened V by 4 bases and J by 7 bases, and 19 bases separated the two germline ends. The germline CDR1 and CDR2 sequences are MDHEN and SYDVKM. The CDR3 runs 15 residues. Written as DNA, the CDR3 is TGTGCCAGCAGTTCTCCACAGGGTTTCCTTGGTGGCTACACCTTC. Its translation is CASSSPQGFLGGYTF.

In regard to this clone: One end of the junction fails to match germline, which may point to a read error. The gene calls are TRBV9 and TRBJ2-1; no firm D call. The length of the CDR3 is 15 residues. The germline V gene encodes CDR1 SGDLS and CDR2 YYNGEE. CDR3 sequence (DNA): TGTGCCAGCAGCGTAGATTCGGGCTCCCACAATGAGCAGTTCTTC. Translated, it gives CASSVDSGSHNEQFF.

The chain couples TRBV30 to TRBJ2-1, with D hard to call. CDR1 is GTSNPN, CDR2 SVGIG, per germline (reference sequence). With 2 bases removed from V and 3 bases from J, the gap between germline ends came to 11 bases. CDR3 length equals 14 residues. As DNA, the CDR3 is TGTGCCTGGAGTCAATATGATGGCTACAATGAGCAGTTCTTC. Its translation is CAWSQYDGYNEQFF.

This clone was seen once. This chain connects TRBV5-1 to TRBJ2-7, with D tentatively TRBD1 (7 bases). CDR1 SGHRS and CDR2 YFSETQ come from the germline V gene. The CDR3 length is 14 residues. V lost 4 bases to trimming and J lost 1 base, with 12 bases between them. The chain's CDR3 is CASSPGDSSYEQYF. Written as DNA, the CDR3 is TGCGCCAGCAGCCCGGGGGACAGTTCCTACGAGCAGTACTTC.

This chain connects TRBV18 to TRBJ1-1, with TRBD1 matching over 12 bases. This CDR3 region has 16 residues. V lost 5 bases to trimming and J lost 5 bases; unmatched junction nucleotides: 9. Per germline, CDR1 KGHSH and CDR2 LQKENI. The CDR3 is CASSKERDRGQTEAFF. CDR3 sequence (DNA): TGTGCCAGCTCAAAAGAGCGGGACAGGGGGCAAACTGAAGCTTTCTTT.

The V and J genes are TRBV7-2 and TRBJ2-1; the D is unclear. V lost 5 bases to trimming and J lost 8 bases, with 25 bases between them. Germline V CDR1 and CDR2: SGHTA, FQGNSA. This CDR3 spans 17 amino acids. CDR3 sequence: CASSPPRHQVYGDEQFF. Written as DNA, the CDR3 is TGTGCCAGCAGCCCACCACGCCACCAGGTTTATGGCGATGAGCAGTTCTTC.

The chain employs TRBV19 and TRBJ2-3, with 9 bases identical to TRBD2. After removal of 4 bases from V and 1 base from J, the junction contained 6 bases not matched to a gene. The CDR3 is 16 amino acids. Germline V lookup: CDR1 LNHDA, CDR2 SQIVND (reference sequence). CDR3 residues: CASSTLAGFGTDTQYF. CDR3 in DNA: TGTGCCAGTAGTACCCTAGCGGGATTCGGCACAGATACGCAGTATTTT.

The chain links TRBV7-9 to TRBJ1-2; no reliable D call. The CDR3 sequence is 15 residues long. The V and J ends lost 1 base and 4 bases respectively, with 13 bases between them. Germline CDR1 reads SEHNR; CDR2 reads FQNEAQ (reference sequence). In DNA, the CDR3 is TGTGCCAGCAGCTTAGGCGCTGGTACGAGCTATGGCTACACCTTC. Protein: CASSLGAGTSYGYTF.

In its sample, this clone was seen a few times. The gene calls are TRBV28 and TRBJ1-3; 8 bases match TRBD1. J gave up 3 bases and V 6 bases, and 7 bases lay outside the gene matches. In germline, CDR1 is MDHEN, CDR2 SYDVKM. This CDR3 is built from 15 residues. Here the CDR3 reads CASSKRTGHGNTIYF. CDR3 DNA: TGTGCCAGCAGCAAACGGACAGGGCATGGAAACACCATATATTTT.

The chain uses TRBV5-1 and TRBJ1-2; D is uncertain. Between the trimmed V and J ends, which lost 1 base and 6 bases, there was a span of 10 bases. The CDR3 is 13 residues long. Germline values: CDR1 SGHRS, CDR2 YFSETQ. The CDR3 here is CASSLMRTDGYTF. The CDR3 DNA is TGCGCCAGCAGCTTGATGCGGACCGATGGCTACACCTTC.

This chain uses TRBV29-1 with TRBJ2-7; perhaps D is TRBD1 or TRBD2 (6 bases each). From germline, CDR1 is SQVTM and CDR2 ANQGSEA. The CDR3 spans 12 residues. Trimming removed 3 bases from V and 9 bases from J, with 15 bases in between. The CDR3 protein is CSVDIAGEVQYF. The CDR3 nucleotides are TGCAGCGTTGATATCGCAGGGGAGGTGCAGTACTTC.

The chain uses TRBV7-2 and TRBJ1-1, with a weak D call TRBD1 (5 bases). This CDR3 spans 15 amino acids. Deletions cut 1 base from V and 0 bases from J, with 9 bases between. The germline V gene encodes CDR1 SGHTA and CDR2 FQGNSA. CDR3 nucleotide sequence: TGTGCCAGCAGCTTAGGGGCAGGGATGAACACTGAAGCTTTCTTT. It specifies CASSLGAGMNTEAFF.

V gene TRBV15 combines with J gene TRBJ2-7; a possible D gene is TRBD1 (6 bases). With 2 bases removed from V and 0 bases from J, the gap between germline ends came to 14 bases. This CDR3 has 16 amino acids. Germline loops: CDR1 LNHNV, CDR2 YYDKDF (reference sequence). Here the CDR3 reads CATSRTDRKSSYEQYF. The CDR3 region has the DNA TGTGCCACCAGCAGAACGGACAGAAAAAGCTCCTACGAGCAGTACTTC.

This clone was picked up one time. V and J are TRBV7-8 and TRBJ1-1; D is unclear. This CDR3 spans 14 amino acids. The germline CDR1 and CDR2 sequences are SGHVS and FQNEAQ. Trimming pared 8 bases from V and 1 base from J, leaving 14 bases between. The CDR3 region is CASSSTQPNTEAFF. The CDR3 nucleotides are TGTGCCAGCTCCTCGACTCAACCGAACACTGAAGCTTTCTTT.

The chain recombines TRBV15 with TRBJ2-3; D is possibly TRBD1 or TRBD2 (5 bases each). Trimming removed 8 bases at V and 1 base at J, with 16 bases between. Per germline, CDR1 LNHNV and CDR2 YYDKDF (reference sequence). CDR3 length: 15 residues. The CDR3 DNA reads TGTGCCACCCGAGTTGGGACCCACCGCACAGATACGCAGTATTTT. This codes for CATRVGTHRTDTQYF.

Here the CDR3 DNA reads TGTGCCAGCAGCCAAGTGTGGAGTAGCCTCGAGACCCAGTACTTC. This translates into CASSQVWSSLETQYF. V gene TRBV14 combines with J gene TRBJ2-5; no clear D gene. The CDR3 sequence is 15 residues long. From germline, CDR1 is SGHDN and CDR2 FVKESK. V was clipped by 1 base and J by 5 bases, with 14 bases between them.

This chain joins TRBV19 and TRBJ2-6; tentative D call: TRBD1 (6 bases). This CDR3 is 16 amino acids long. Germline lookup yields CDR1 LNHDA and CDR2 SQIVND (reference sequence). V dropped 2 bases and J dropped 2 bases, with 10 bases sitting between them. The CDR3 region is CASSILRTAGANVLTF. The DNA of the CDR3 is TGTGCCAGTAGTATACTGCGGACAGCTGGGGCCAACGTCCTGACTTTC.

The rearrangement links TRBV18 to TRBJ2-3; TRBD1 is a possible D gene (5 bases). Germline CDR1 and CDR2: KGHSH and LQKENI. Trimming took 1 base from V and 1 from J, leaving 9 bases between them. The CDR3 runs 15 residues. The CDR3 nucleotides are TGTGCCAGCTCACCACGGGGCCTAGGCACAGATACGCAGTATTTT. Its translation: CASSPRGLGTDTQYF.

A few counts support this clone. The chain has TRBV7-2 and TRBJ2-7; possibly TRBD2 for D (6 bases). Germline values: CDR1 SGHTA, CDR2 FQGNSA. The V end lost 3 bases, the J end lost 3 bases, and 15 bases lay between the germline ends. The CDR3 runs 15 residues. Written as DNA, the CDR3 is TGTGCCAGCAGCTTCCGAGCTAGCGAGAACTACGAGCAGTACTTC. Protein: CASSFRASENYEQYF.

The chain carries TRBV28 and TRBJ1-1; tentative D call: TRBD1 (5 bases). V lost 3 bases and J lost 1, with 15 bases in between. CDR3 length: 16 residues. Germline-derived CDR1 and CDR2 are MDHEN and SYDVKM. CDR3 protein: CASSFNSIGQNTEAFF. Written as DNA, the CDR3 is TGTGCCAGCAGTTTCAACTCAATTGGACAGAACACTGAAGCTTTCTTT.